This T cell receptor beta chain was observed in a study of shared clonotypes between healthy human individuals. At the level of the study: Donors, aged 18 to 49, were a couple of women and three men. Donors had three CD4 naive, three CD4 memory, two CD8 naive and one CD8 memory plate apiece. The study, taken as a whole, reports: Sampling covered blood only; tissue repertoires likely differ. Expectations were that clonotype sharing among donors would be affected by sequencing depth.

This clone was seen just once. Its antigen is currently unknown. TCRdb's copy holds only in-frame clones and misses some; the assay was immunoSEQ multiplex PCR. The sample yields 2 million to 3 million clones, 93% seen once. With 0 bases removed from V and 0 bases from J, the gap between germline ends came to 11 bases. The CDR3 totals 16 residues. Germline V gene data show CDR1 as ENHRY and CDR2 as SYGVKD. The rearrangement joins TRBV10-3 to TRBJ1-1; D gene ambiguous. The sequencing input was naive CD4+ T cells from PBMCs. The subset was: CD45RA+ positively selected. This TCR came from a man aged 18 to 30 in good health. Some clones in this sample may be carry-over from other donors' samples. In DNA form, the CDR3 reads TGTGCCATCAGTGAGTCGTACGCCCGCGTGAACACTGAAGCTTTCTTT. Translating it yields CAISESYARVNTEAFF.